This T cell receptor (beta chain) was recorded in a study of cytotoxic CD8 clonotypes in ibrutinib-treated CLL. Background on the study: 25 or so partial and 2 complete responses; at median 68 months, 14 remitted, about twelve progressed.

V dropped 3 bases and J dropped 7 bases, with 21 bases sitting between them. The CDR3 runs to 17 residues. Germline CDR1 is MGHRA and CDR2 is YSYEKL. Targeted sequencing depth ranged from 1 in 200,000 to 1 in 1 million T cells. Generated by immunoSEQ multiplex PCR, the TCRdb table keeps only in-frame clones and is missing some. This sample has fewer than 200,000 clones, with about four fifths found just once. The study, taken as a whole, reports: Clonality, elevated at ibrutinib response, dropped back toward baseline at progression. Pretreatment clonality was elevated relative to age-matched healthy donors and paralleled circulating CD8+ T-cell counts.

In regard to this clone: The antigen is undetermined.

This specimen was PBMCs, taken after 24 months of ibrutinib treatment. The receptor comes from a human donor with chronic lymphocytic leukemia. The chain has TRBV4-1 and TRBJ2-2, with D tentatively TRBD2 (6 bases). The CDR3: CASSHLVGGMTGGELFF. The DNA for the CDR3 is TGCGCCAGCAGCCATCTGGTAGGCGGGATGACCGGCGGGGAGCTGTTTTTT.